This T cell receptor beta chain was observed in a study of cytomegalovirus exposure and HLA in healthy donors. Findings and caveats of the study: V segments that were indistinguishable, TRBV6-2 and TRBV6-3 among them, were omitted from analysis.

Primers: 60 Vbeta forward and 13 Jbeta reverse. Method: immunoSEQ multiplex PCR; TCRdb's copy keeps in-frame clones and lacks some. The sample lists some 90,000 clones; about four fifths were seen once. CDR1 KGHSH and CDR2 LQKENI come from the germline V gene. Losses at the gene ends were 4 bases for V and 1 base for J; bases not matched to a gene: 7. This CDR3 has 16 residues. Comments on this clone: Its antigen remains unknown.

This sequence was found in a man aged 50-59 years in good health and CMV-seropositive. The chain employs TRBV18 and TRBJ2-3; TRBD1 aligns across 8 bases. The sequenced sample was PBMCs. The CDR3 coding sequence is TGTGCCAGCTCACAATATACAGGGGGACGCACAGATACGCAGTATTTT. Translation: CASSQYTGGRTDTQYF.